These 10 T cell receptor beta chains were sequenced from one sample in a study of T-cell reconstitution after alpha-beta-depleted transplantation in children. Unique molecular identifiers were used to barcode this TCRbeta library. Via MiXCR, TCRdb re-called the PCR reads, giving one row per CDR3 protein. The table includes 900,000 or so distinct CDR3 sequences, roughly 15% detected once. The specimen was PBMCs, mostly from graft donor cells, collected 360 days after TCRalphabeta/CD19-depleted stem cell transplant. The receptors were sampled from a male patient between 10 and 17 years old who had a stem cell transplant for acute lymphoblastic leukemia, so the T cells may come from the graft donor.

The chain couples TRBV4-1 to TRBJ2-4, with a weak D call TRBD2 (5 bases). The V end was cut by 3 bases, the J end by 1 base, with 16 bases between. The CDR3 is made up of 17 amino acids. CDR1 and CDR2 from the germline V gene are MGHRA and YSYEKL. CDR3 DNA sequence: TGCGCCAGCAGCCAGGGCGCCAGCGGTAGTGCCAAAAACATTCAGTACTTC. Amino acids: CASSQGASGSAKNIQYF.

V and J are TRBV4-1 and TRBJ1-2; D unclear. V was trimmed by 0 bases and J by 8 bases, leaving 16 bases between them. The CDR3 is 15 residues long. The germline V gene has CDR1 MGHRA and CDR2 YSYEKL. Here the CDR3 reads CASSQDLPRIEGYTF. CDR3 nucleotides: TGCGCCAGCAGCCAAGATCTGCCCAGGATTGAAGGCTACACCTTC.

V is TRBV20-1 and J is TRBJ2-1, with 8 bases matching TRBD2. Germline CDR1 DFQATT, CDR2 SNEGSKA (reference sequence). This CDR3 is built from 15 residues. V lost 0 bases, J lost 6 bases, and 7 bases stayed unmatched. DNA for the CDR3: TGCAGTGCTAGAGAGAGGAGCGGGAGCCTCAATGAGCAGTTCTTC. This encodes CSARERSGSLNEQFF.

This clonotype has a handful of counts. The chain uses TRBV5-1 and TRBJ2-7, with TRBD1 matching 7 bases. CDR1 and CDR2 from the germline V gene are SGHRS and YFSETQ. There are 17 residues in the CDR3. Trimming took 4 bases from V and 0 from J; bases not matched to a gene: 13. CDR3 in amino acids: CASSPYPPGQSSYEQYF. In nucleotides, the CDR3 is TGCGCCAGCAGCCCCTATCCCCCGGGACAGAGCTCCTACGAGCAGTACTTC.

This chain links TRBV24-1 with TRBJ1-2; TRBD1 aligns across 10 bases. Germline assignment: CDR1 KGHDR and CDR2 SFDVKD. The V segment lost 8 bases and the J segment 1 base; nucleotides outside the gene matches: 9. The CDR3 length is 16 residues. Here the CDR3 DNA reads TGTGCCACCACCGGGGGACAGGGGAGAGGTAACTATGGCTACACCTTC. Translation gives CATTGGQGRGNYGYTF.

The sample holds a few counts of this clonotype. The chain is built from TRBV12-3 or TRBV12-4 and TRBJ1-3; unclear D gene. V shed 8 bases and J shed 0 bases, with 5 bases lying between them. CDR3 length: 12 residues. CDR3 sequence reads: CASVSSGNTIYF. The CDR3 coding sequence is TGTGCCAGCGTTTCCTCTGGAAACACCATATATTTT.

In this sample, this clonotype turned up many times. This chain links TRBV5-1 with TRBJ2-2, with TRBD2 matching 8 bases. The trim removed 2 bases at V and 5 bases at J, leaving 5 bases unmatched. Germline V gives CDR1 SGHRS, CDR2 YFSETQ. CDR3 length: 15 residues. The DNA for the CDR3 is TGCGCCAGCAGCTTCGACGGGAGGGCAACCGGGGAGCTGTTTTTT. This translates into CASSFDGRATGELFF.

This chain joins TRBV7-2 and TRBJ1-3; no definite D call. Germline V lookup: CDR1 SGHTA, CDR2 FQGNSA. The CDR3 is 11 amino acids. Trimming removed 1 base from V and 8 bases from J, with 3 bases in between. The CDR3 here is CASSLGHTIYF. The CDR3 DNA reads as TGTGCCAGCAGCTTAGGGCACACCATATATTTT.

The gene calls are TRBV6-1 and TRBJ2-7; the D gene is possibly TRBD1 (5 bases). V was cut by 3 bases and J by 3 bases, with 15 bases left in between. CDR1 and CDR2 (germline): MNHNS, SASEGT. The CDR3 sequence is 15 residues long. CDR3 in DNA: TGTGCCAGCAGTGAGCTGCCGACAGTTGTCTACGAGCAGTACTTC. Translating gives CASSELPTVVYEQYF.

The chain uses TRBV18 and TRBJ1-2; D is perhaps TRBD1 (6 bases). V was pared by 3 bases and J by 4 bases, with 18 bases between. The CDR3 loop spans 16 amino acids. Germline V lookup: CDR1 KGHSH, CDR2 LQKENI. The CDR3 here is CASSPNRAAALYGYTF. The CDR3 DNA follows: TGTGCCAGCTCACCTAACAGGGCGGCAGCCCTCTATGGCTACACCTTC.